This T cell receptor beta chain is drawn from a study of T-cell memory formation after mild COVID-19. At the level of the study: The TCR clusters were mostly specific to one donor.

Study-wide points: CD4+ contracting clones lay mainly in CM and EM, CD8+ ones in EMRA. Clones that contracted from day 15 to 85 had balanced CD4/CD8; later expanders were CD4+ biased.

This CDR3 has 14 residues. The germline V and J ends were trimmed by 3 bases and 2 bases, with 11 bases remaining between them. Germline CDR1 SNHLY, CDR2 FYNNEI. This clonotype has more than one count but fewer than ten. Its antigen is unknown. Constant-segment-primed 5'RACE gave TCR alpha and TCR beta cDNA libraries with sample barcodes and UMIs. TCRdb redid the calling of the 5' RACE reads with MiXCR, one entry per CDR3 protein. Of nearly 350,000 distinct CDR3 sequences listed, approximately 13% are singletons. The clonotype comes from a man aged 18 to 35 who had mild COVID-19 (a few samples of this study predate the infection). Cell type and time point are not known. The J gene is TRBJ2-7, the V gene TRBV2; maybe TRBD1 (7 bases). Sample: PBMCs or a T cell subset sorted from them (not recorded which). The CDR3 sequence is CASSDRGAPYEQYF. CDR3 nucleotide sequence: TGTGCCAGCAGTGACAGGGGGGCCCCCTACGAGCAGTACTTC.